This T cell receptor (beta chain) was sequenced during a study of shared clonotypes between healthy human individuals (dated by TCRdb to the early 2020s). Study-wide context: The cohort included three men and a couple of women between 18 and 49 years of age. For each donor, three plates each were used for CD4 naive and CD4 memory, two plates were used for CD8 naive, and one plate was used for CD8 memory. To estimate repertoire size and how much clonotype sharing occurs between individuals, the study deeply sequenced the blood TCR repertoires of about five healthy adults. Different laboratories and diverse techniques were used to prepare libraries and sequence TCR repertoires, to increase sequencing depth and limit assay-specific biases. Per donor, leukapheresis produced somewhere between about 0.8 and 9 billion PBMCs.

Using the deep immunoSEQ assay, TCR CDR3 regions were amplified from genomic DNA by multiplex PCR. For each cell subset, the extracted genomic DNA was distributed evenly across all wells of several immunoSEQ 96-well plates, and each plate served as one replicate. For sorted subsets, each replicate PCR was loaded with approximately 190 ng genomic DNA, equivalent to 30,000 or so T cell genomes. The purified libraries were quantified using a Qubit 3.0 fluorometer, sized with a Bioanalyzer 2100, and then quantified again using the KAPA Library Quantification kit. Each immunoSEQ 96-well plate was sequenced on its own single-read 150-cycle Illumina NextSeq 550 flow cell. Processing in the source paper ran as follows. The immunoSEQ output contained only junctional sequences without quality scores, so filtering could not match that applied to full-length reads. To assign V/J genes and CDR3, sequences were annotated using PyIR, a Python wrapper for IgBLAST v1.9, with IMGT germline references. Any read was removed if the V/J assignment was weak (E-value above 1e-6), the CDR3 was missing, or the read contained stop codons, out-of-frame junctions, or ambiguous translated residues. A V3J clonotype was defined by an identical inferred V gene, J gene, and CDR3 amino acid sequence. Percentage overlap between repertoires was calculated by dividing the number of shared unique clonotypes by the size of the smaller repertoire. Three approaches were used to assess repertoire richness: RTK rarefaction, the Chao1 estimator, and Recon v2.1 estimates of unobserved clonotypes. For all TCRbeta clonotypes obtained by the gDNA method from a handful of donors, generation probabilities were computed with OLGA. TCRdb re-hosts the immuneACCESS table, in-frame sequences only. Its copies lack some clones; in the studies checked, an unresolved V gene accounts for under half of them, and the cause for the rest is not known. V and J calls and clone size are given by that table; D and trimming were obtained from the DNA. This sample holds 2 million to 2.5 million clones; approximately 96% were observed only once. The biggest ten clones account for around 0.13% of the sample.

Healthy HIV-negative adults with no recently reported acute infections or vaccinations were included as donors. Every donor was a Caucasian adult living in Nashville, Tennessee, USA. CD4+ T cells were enriched through magnetic negative selection, after which naive cells were positively selected on CD45RA and the remaining negative fraction served as the memory subset. Blood was collected by leukapheresis, and PBMCs were isolated by Ficoll-Histopaque density gradient centrifugation and then cryopreserved in liquid nitrogen vapor phase. Analytical flow cytometry was used to check the purity and quantity of every magnetically sorted T cell population. Each sorted fraction had its genomic DNA isolated and then quantified by UV absorbance on a Nanodrop 2000c. Points on this clone: Its antigen is not yet known. Base qualities are not recorded, but no much larger clone differs from it by a single base.

Overall study results and their limits: The genetic and exposure-history diversity represented was limited by the small number of donors. Only blood was sampled, and tissue TCR repertoires likely differ from those in blood. Naive subsets generally had larger estimated clonotype richness than memory subsets did. Compared with non-shared clonotypes, the clonotypes found in all four sorted-subset donors had higher generation probabilities. Incomplete sequencing was indicated by rarefaction of sorted-subset datasets, despite the large sequencing depth. Based on pairwise subsampling, the degree of clonotype sharing among donors was expected to be affected by sequencing depth. Across four donors, around 5% of naive CD4, approximately 4% of naive CD8, 2.3% of memory CD4, and under 0.45% of memory CD8 clonotypes were shared.

The sequenced material came from naive CD4+ T cells sorted from blood. What this sample's cell subset or site label stands for: CD45RA+ positively selected. The sequence was collected from a man between 18 and 35 years old in good health.

The CDR3 region: CASIRPSNYGYTF. The nucleotide sequence reads as follows: TGTGCCAGCATCAGGCCTTCTAACTATGGCTACACCTTC. Here the chain combines TRBV6-1 and TRBJ1-2; the D gene cannot be resolved reliably. The CDR3 starts with the cysteine, ends with the phenylalanine, and has 13 residues. Only CDR3 DNA is held: 39 bases, read in frame from base 1. Per the germline V gene, MNHNS is the CDR1 and SASEGT is the CDR2. Trimming takes 7 bases from V and 0 bases from J, and the germline ends sit 9 bases apart.